This TCR beta chain derives from a study of Ad26.COV2.S vaccination and SARS-CoV-2 variants. About the research overall: Dosing was one shot or two shots 56 days apart.

In regard to this clone: Its antigen is as yet unknown.

Only in-frame clones appear in the TCRdb table, and some are missing; sequencing was by immunoSEQ multiplex PCR. The sample holds hundreds of thousands of clones; 83% are singletons and the top ten take almost 7.5%. Overall study findings and caveats: Spike-specific responses of CD8+ and CD4+ T cells were reported to display substantial breadth after vaccination.

Documented treatment: around 19 received Ad26.COV2.S at low or high dose, single or two shots; roughly 5 received placebo; per-sample allocation not given. On day 63 after the first injection, vaccine and placebo recipients gave samples. The CDR3 totals 14 residues. The V and J ends lost 5 bases and 5 bases respectively, with 15 bases between them. Germline values: CDR1 ENHRY, CDR2 SYGVKD. J is TRBJ1-1 and V is TRBV10-3; tentative D call: TRBD1 (6 bases). This clonotype was sampled from a person aged 18-65 years who received the Ad26.COV2.S COVID-19 vaccine or a placebo. The sequences come from peripheral blood, collected in a trial of Ad26.COV2.S vaccine versus placebo. The DNA for the CDR3 is TGTGCCATCAGTTCTCAGACAGGTTGGACTGAAGCTTTCTTT. The encoded protein is CAISSQTGWTEAFF.